Listed below are T cell receptor beta chains from one sample, sequenced in a study of regulatory T cells in long-lasting Graves disease. TCRdb ran MiXCR on the multiplex PCR reads and lists one entry per CDR3 protein. In the table there are about 470,000 distinct CDR3 sequences, around 20% of which are singletons. Sample: peripheral blood mononuclear cells (PBMCs), taken when the disease was refractory, from a patient treated with antithyroid drugs. Receptors were obtained from a female donor with Graves disease. Each CDR3 is given with its conserved first and last residue. The D gene is left open where the match is weak. Clone size is given for some rows only: seen once, a few or many times, or a class if the clone is expanded.

cdr3_nt cdr3_aa d_call j_call v_call cdr3_length clone_size
TGTGCCAGCAGTTTAGTGGGTTTACAGGAAAAACTGTTTTTT CASSLVGLQEKLFF . TRBJ1-4 TRBV28 14 many
TGTGCCAGCAGCCCGGGACTAGCCTACGAGCAGTACTTC CASSPGLAYEQYF TRBD2 TRBJ2-7 TRBV27 13 many
TGCGCCAGCTTCGAACTAGCGGGAGCGTACAATGGGCAGTTCTTC CASFELAGAYNGQFF TRBD2 TRBJ2-1 TRBV5-1 15 .
TGTGCCAGCAGTTTAGGAGCAGGGGGTCATCAGCCCCAGCATTTT CASSLGAGGHQPQHF TRBD1 TRBJ1-5 TRBV27 15 many
TGCGCCAGCAGCCCCTTGACTGCTTCCGGAGACGAGCAGTACTTC CASSPLTASGDEQYF . TRBJ2-7 TRBV5-1 15 few
TGTGCCAGCAGCTTATCGACAGGGACCTACGAGCAGTACTTC CASSLSTGTYEQYF TRBD1 TRBJ2-7 TRBV7-8 14 many
TGCAGCGTTGGTGTGGACAGGGCTCAAGAGACCCAGTACTTC CSVGVDRAQETQYF TRBD1 TRBJ2-5 TRBV29-1 14 many
TGTGCCAGCAGTACCTACAGGGTGGGAGCGGAGACCCAGTACTTC CASSTYRVGAETQYF . TRBJ2-5 TRBV6-1 15 .
TGTGCCAGCAGCCTCTCGGCCAGGGGGAAGGGGACACCCCTCCACTTT CASSLSARGKGTPLHF TRBD1 TRBJ1-6 TRBV7-3 16 few
TGTGCCTACTACAGGGGGCTCGGAGCTTTCTTT CAYYRGLGAFF TRBD1 TRBJ1-1 TRBV30 11 .
TGCAGCGAGTGCATGGGACGACTGACTCACACCGGGGAGCTGTTTTTT CSECMGRLTHTGELFF . TRBJ2-2 TRBV29-1 16 .
TGCGCCAGCAGCTTGGTTGGAGATTCACCCCTCCACTTT CASSLVGDSPLHF . TRBJ1-6 TRBV5-1 13 many
TGTGCCAGCCGACAGGACTCACCCCTCCACTTT CASRQDSPLHF . TRBJ1-6 TRBV28 11 few
TGTGCCAGCAGTTACGATAGGCGACCTGAAGCTTTCTTT CASSYDRRPEAFF . TRBJ1-1 TRBV6-5 13 many
TGTGCCAGCAGCACCCGGACAGGGAATTCCGGGGAGCTGTTTTTT CASSTRTGNSGELFF TRBD1 TRBJ2-2 TRBV7-2 15 .
TGTGCCAGCAGAGAAGGGGAGGCCTATGGCTACACCTTC CASREGEAYGYTF . TRBJ1-2 TRBV25-1 13 many